These T cell receptor beta chains were read from a single sample in a study of blood T cell repertoires in COVID-19. Some clones are missing from TCRdb's copy, which holds only in-frame ones; the method was immunoSEQ multiplex PCR. The data show under 300,000 clones, roughly nine tenths seen once. Input material: peripheral blood. Every receptor here comes from a woman between 40 and 55 years old who had recovered from COVID-19. CDR3s include the opening cysteine and the closing phenylalanine or tryptophan. The D gene is left open where the match is weak. Not all rows give a size; the values are once, few, many and, for expanded clones, a class.

v_gene	abundance	j_gene	d_gene	CDR3aa	CDR3nt
TRBV6-5	-	TRBJ2-7	TRBD2	CASKMLAGAYEQYF	TGTGCCAGCAAGATGCTAGCGGGAGCCTACGAGCAGTACTTC
TRBV28	-	TRBJ2-1	-	CASTDGSSSSYNEQFF	TGTGCCAGCACCGACGGTTCCTCTAGCTCCTACAATGAGCAGTTCTTC
TRBV28	-	TRBJ1-1	TRBD1	CASSPRQGPEAFF	TGTGCCAGCAGTCCCAGACAGGGACCCGAAGCTTTCTTT
TRBV3-1/TRBV3-2	-	TRBJ2-5	-	CASSQGRGPPWETQYF	TGTGCCAGCAGCCAAGGGCGGGGGCCCCCGTGGGAGACCCAGTACTTC
TRBV5-1	-	TRBJ1-4	-	CASSLAGGNEKLFF	TGCGCCAGCAGCTTGGCCGGGGGTAATGAAAAACTGTTTTTT
TRBV28	-	TRBJ2-7	TRBD2	CASSLTSGRSDEQYF	TGTGCCAGCAGTTTGACTAGCGGGAGAAGTGACGAGCAGTACTTC
TRBV25-1	few	TRBJ1-5	-	CASSEVTADQPQHF	TGTGCCAGCAGTGAAGTAACAGCGGATCAGCCCCAGCATTTT
TRBV4-1	once	TRBJ2-7	-	CASSLVGEANEQYF	TGCGCCAGCAGCCTAGTTGGGGAGGCTAACGAGCAGTACTTC
TRBV10-2	-	TRBJ2-7	-	CASKLAGTYEQYF	TGCGCCAGCAAGTTGGCAGGGACCTACGAGCAGTACTTC
TRBV28	-	TRBJ1-5	-	CASSLTVGYQPQHF	TGTGCCAGCAGTTTAACAGTGGGTTATCAGCCCCAGCATTTT
TRBV5-1	-	TRBJ2-7	TRBD1	CASSPWDRGYEQYF	TGCGCCAGCAGCCCCTGGGACAGGGGCTACGAGCAGTACTTC
TRBV20-1	-	TRBJ2-5	-	CSVRLQETQYF	TGCAGTGTTCGACTCCAAGAGACCCAGTACTTC
TRBV19	-	TRBJ2-5	TRBD2	CASSRLAEGETQYF	TGTGCCAGTAGTAGACTAGCGGAGGGGGAGACCCAGTACTTC
TRBV10-3	-	TRBJ2-2	TRBD2	CAISEREGTGELFF	TGTGCCATCAGTGAGCGGGAGGGGACCGGGGAGCTGTTTTTT
TRBV7-8	-	TRBJ2-1	-	CASSFGQGPREQFF	TGTGCCAGCAGCTTCGGCCAGGGTCCTCGGGAGCAGTTCTTC
TRBV11-3	-	TRBJ2-7	TRBD2	CASSLERWLAGRTSYEQYF	TGTGCCAGCAGCTTAGAGCGATGGCTAGCGGGCCGAACCTCCTACGAGCAGTACTTC
TRBV4-2	-	TRBJ2-1	-	CASSQDLTGALGVNEQFF	TGTGCCAGCAGCCAAGATCTAACGGGAGCACTTGGAGTCAATGAGCAGTTCTTC
TRBV11-3	-	TRBJ2-5	-	CASSLARETQYF	TGTGCCAGCAGCTTAGCCCGGGAGACCCAGTACTTC
TRBV7-2	-	TRBJ1-4	-	CASSLEMFRGMGSNEKLFF	TGTGCCAGCAGCTTAGAGATGTTTCGGGGTATGGGCTCTAATGAAAAACTGTTTTTT
TRBV6-5	-	TRBJ2-2	-	CASSNGGELFF	TGTGCCAGCAGCAACGGCGGGGAGCTGTTTTTT
TRBV10-3	-	TRBJ1-5	-	CAISEYGEFNNQPQHF	TGTGCCATCAGTGAGTACGGGGAGTTTAATAATCAGCCCCAGCATTTT
TRBV2	-	TRBJ2-1	TRBD2	CASSPHGTSGGYNEQFF	TGTGCCAGCAGTCCCCACGGGACTAGCGGGGGATACAATGAGCAGTTCTTC
TRBV9	-	TRBJ2-3	-	CASSVAGITDTQYF	TGTGCCAGCAGCGTAGCGGGGATCACAGATACGCAGTATTTT
TRBV7-9	-	TRBJ1-6	-	CASSPYVGGMFSPLHF	TGTGCCAGCAGCCCCTACGTCGGCGGAATGTTCTCACCCCTCCACTTT
TRBV5-6	-	TRBJ1-1	TRBD1	CASSSQGTVEAFF	TGTGCCAGCAGCTCCCAAGGGACAGTTGAAGCTTTCTTT
TRBV6-4	-	TRBJ1-1	TRBD1	CASRRSGTGGLNTEAFF	TGTGCCAGCAGACGATCCGGGACAGGGGGTCTGAACACTGAAGCTTTCTTT
TRBV27	-	TRBJ2-7	TRBD1	CASSFRTGGPYEQYF	TGTGCCAGCAGTTTTCGGACAGGGGGCCCCTACGAGCAGTACTTC
TRBV19	-	TRBJ2-5	TRBD1	CASSAGQGFGETQYF	TGTGCCAGTAGCGCGGGACAGGGGTTCGGGGAGACCCAGTACTTC
TRBV12-3/TRBV12-4	-	TRBJ2-7	-	CASSFLSSYEQYF	TGTGCCAGCAGTTTTTTGAGTTCCTACGAGCAGTACTTC
TRBV27	-	TRBJ1-2	TRBD1	CASSSSSTGGGYGYTF	TGTGCCAGCAGTTCGTCCTCGACAGGGGGCGGCTATGGCTACACCTTC
TRBV7-8	-	TRBJ2-1	TRBD2	CASSLLSGNRDEQFF	TGTGCCAGCAGCCTCCTTAGCGGGAATCGCGATGAGCAGTTCTTC
TRBV27	few	TRBJ1-5	-	CASSLRGDGHSQHF	TGTGCCAGCAGTTTACGGGGGGACGGCCATTCCCAGCATTTT
TRBV18	-	TRBJ1-6	-	CASSLPGTNSPLHF	TGTGCCAGCTCACTCCCGGGTACGAATTCACCCCTCCACTTT
TRBV10-3	-	TRBJ2-5	TRBD1	CAISESTGSETQYF	TGTGCCATCAGTGAGTCGACAGGGTCCGAGACCCAGTACTTC
TRBV30	-	TRBJ1-2	-	CAWMQGPHGYTF	TGTGCCTGGATGCAGGGGCCTCATGGCTACACCTTC
TRBV9	-	TRBJ1-2	TRBD1	CASTRTGTGGARYTF	TGTGCCAGCACCAGGACCGGGACAGGGGGCGCCCGGTACACCTTC
TRBV18	-	TRBJ2-3	-	CASSPHGDTQYF	TGTGCCAGCTCACCTCACGGGGATACGCAGTATTTT
TRBV7-9	once	TRBJ1-2	-	CASSFWDTPRDGYTF	TGTGCCAGCAGCTTTTGGGACACCCCTAGGGATGGCTACACCTTC
TRBV19	once	TRBJ2-2	-	CASSIRGTGELFF	TGTGCCAGTAGTATAAGAGGGACCGGGGAGCTGTTTTTT
TRBV3-1/TRBV3-2	-	TRBJ2-1	TRBD2	CASSPGSGSSYNEQFF	TGTGCCAGCAGCCCAGGGAGCGGGAGCTCCTACAATGAGCAGTTCTTC
TRBV7-9	-	TRBJ2-7	TRBD2	CASSPIGGSSYEQYF	TGTGCCAGCAGCCCGATCGGCGGGAGCAGCTACGAGCAGTACTTC
TRBV6-5	-	TRBJ1-6	-	CASRTENSPLHF	TGTGCCAGCCGAACCGAGAATTCACCCCTCCACTTT
TRBV5-6	-	TRBJ1-2	-	CASSLAGQYGYTF	TGTGCCAGCAGCTTGGCGGGTCAGTACGGCTACACCTTC
TRBV5-1	-	TRBJ1-4	-	CASSLGSGTQATNEKLFF	TGCGCCAGCAGCTTGGGGAGCGGGACACAAGCAACTAATGAAAAACTGTTTTTT
TRBV9	-	TRBJ1-4	-	CASSVAAETNEKLFF	TGTGCCAGCAGCGTAGCTGCGGAAACTAATGAAAAACTGTTTTTT
TRBV18	-	TRBJ2-7	TRBD2	CASSPGAGAPYEQYF	TGTGCCAGCTCACCAGGGGCGGGAGCCCCCTACGAGCAGTACTTC
TRBV19	-	TRBJ2-2	-	CASSGGTANTGELFF	TGTGCCAGTAGTGGGGGGACCGCGAACACCGGGGAGCTGTTTTTT
TRBV7-9	-	TRBJ1-1	-	CASSLEPGNTEAFF	TGTGCCAGCAGCTTAGAACCGGGGAACACTGAAGCTTTCTTT
TRBV7-8	-	TRBJ1-6	TRBD1	CASSFRLYMPTGDNSPLHF	TGTGCCAGCAGCTTTCGATTGTATATGCCGACAGGGGATAATTCACCCCTCCACTTT
TRBV19	-	TRBJ1-1	-	CASSIGDWAAGTEAFF	TGTGCCAGTAGTATAGGGGATTGGGCAGCGGGCACTGAAGCTTTCTTT